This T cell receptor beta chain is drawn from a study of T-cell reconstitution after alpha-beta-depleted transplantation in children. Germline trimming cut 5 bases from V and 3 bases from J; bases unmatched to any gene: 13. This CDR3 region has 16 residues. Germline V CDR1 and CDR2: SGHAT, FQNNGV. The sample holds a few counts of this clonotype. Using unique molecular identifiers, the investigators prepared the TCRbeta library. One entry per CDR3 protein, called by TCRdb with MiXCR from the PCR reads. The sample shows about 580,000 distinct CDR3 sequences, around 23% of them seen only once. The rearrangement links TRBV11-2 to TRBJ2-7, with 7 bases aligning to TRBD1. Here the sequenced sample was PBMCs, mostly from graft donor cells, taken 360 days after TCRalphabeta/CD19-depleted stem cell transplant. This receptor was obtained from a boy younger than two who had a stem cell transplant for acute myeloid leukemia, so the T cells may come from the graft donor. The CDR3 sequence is CASSPGIGQANYEQYF. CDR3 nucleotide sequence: TGTGCCAGCAGCCCGGGGATCGGACAGGCAAACTACGAGCAGTACTTC.